What follows are 9 T cell receptor beta chains derived from one specimen sequenced in a study of blood T cell repertoires in COVID-19. Profiling relied on immunoSEQ multiplex PCR, and the TCRdb table lists in-frame clones only, not all of them. The data hold under 70,000 clones, with 90% observed a single time. Sequenced material: peripheral blood. The receptors stem from a man aged 55-75 years with active COVID-19.

This clone was seen more than once but under ten times. CDR3 sequence: CASTRWAGRGRYNEQFF. As DNA, the CDR3 is TGTGCCAGTACCCGTTGGGCTGGGAGAGGGAGATACAATGAGCAGTTCTTC. The chain recombines TRBV19 with TRBJ2-1; D possibly corresponds to TRBD2 (5 bases). V lost 7 bases and J lost 4, with 23 bases in between. CDR1 LNHDA and CDR2 SQIVND come from the germline V gene (reference sequence). The CDR3 consists of 17 residues.

The V and J genes are TRBV4-2 and TRBJ2-5; D gene uncertain. This CDR3 contains 16 residues. Germline assignment: CDR1 LGHNA and CDR2 YNFKEQ. Trimming removed 3 bases from V and 0 bases from J, with 14 bases in between. The CDR3 DNA reads as TGTGCCAGCAGCCAGGCGGCGGCCCTGTACCAAGAGACCCAGTACTTC. Translation: CASSQAAALYQETQYF.

The chain has TRBV6-2 or TRBV6-3 and TRBJ1-2, with 7 positions matching TRBD1. V dropped 2 bases and J dropped 2; count of bases not matched to a gene: 5. The CDR3 is 15 amino acids. Germline lookup yields CDR1 MNHEY and CDR2 SVGEGT. The CDR3 loop reads CASSYPGTANYGYTF. The CDR3 region has the DNA TGTGCCAGCAGTTACCCCGGGACAGCCAACTATGGCTACACCTTC.

The chain recombines TRBV18 with TRBJ1-2; 7 bases map to TRBD1. Trimming cost V 8 bases and J 9 bases; bases outside gene matches: 15. The germline CDR1 and CDR2 sequences are KGHSH and LQKENI. This CDR3 comprises 14 residues. The chain's CDR3 is CASLPEVTGLSYTF. CDR3 nucleotides: TGTGCCAGCCTCCCCGAAGTGACAGGGCTTAGCTACACCTTC.

V and J are TRBV7-9 and TRBJ2-7; 7 bases fit TRBD1. Unmatched junction bases numbered 7, after V lost 2 bases and J lost 3 bases. Germline V gives CDR1 SEHNR, CDR2 FQNEAQ (reference sequence). The CDR3 extends over 15 amino acids. The CDR3 protein is CASSLSRDSDYEQYF. For the CDR3, the DNA is TGTGCCAGCAGCTTATCCCGGGACAGTGACTACGAGCAGTACTTC.

This chain uses TRBV3-1 (or the pseudogene TRBV3-2) with TRBJ2-3, with TRBD2 identical over 9 bases. CDR3 length: 16 residues. Per germline, CDR1 LGHDT and CDR2 YNNKEL (reference sequence). With 4 bases clipped from V and 1 base from J, the junction kept 6 bases outside the gene matches. The CDR3 sequence is CASSLKLAGRTDTQYF. CDR3 nucleotides: TGTGCCAGCAGCCTCAAACTAGCGGGTCGCACAGATACGCAGTATTTT.

The gene calls are TRBV9 and TRBJ2-1, with 13 bases that match TRBD2. V dropped 2 bases and J dropped 7; count of bases not matched to a gene: 9. Germline V lookup: CDR1 SGDLS, CDR2 YYNGEE. CDR3 length: 17 amino acids. The CDR3 sequence is CASSVDMGLAGLNEQFF. Here the CDR3 DNA reads TGTGCCAGCAGCGTGGATATGGGACTAGCGGGATTGAATGAGCAGTTCTTC.

The gene calls are TRBV5-1 and TRBJ2-3; maybe TRBD1 (6 bases). CDR1 SGHRS and CDR2 YFSETQ come from the germline V gene. This CDR3 spans 12 amino acids. V lost 4 bases and J lost 5, with 8 bases in between. DNA of the CDR3: TGCGCCAGCAGCGTACAGGGAGATACGCAGTATTTT. This encodes CASSVQGDTQYF. Drawing the rest from reference TRBV5-1 and TRBJ2-3, the complete variable domain is KAGVTQTPRYLIKTRGQQVTLSCSPISGHRSVSWYQQTPGQGLQFLFEYFSETQRNKGNFPGRFSGRQFSNSRSEMNVSTLELGDSALYLCASSVQGDTQYFGPGTRLTVL.

The chain is built from TRBV19 and TRBJ2-1; 11 positions match TRBD2. Germline V lookup: CDR1 LNHDA, CDR2 SQIVND (reference sequence). The junction had 8 bases not matched to a gene; V was cut back by 4 bases and J by 9 bases. This CDR3 is built from 15 residues. The CDR3 DNA is TGTGCCAGTAGTACGGGACTAGCGGTGGGGGGTGAGCAGTTCTTC. Encoded protein: CASSTGLAVGGEQFF.